Listed here are 21 T cell receptor beta chains from one sample, sequenced in a study of metastatic and nonmetastatic thyroid tumors. Each patient came to thyroid surgery without any prior treatment (of any kind). TCRdb re-called the PCR reads with MiXCR. This table has 30,000 or so clones, roughly 25% appearing once. What was sequenced was blood. These receptors all stem from a female donor with papillary thyroid cancer or a benign thyroid nodule (not recorded which). Some clones in this sample may be carry-over from other donors' samples.

On this clone: Its ends do not fully match the called genes, so a read error is possible. The CDR3 DNA follows: TGTGCCAGCAGTTACTCGAGAGAGAACTCTGAAGCTTTCTTT. It codes for CASSYSRENSEAFF. The V call is TRBV6-5, the J call TRBJ1-1; D gene ambiguous. Germline V gene sequence: CDR1 MNHEY, CDR2 SVGAGI. The CDR3 covers 14 residues.

The rearrangement joins TRBV20-1 to TRBJ2-7; D unresolved. The CDR3 is 14 amino acids. V was trimmed by 4 bases and J by 4 bases, leaving 17 bases between them. Germline V gene data show CDR1 as DFQATT and CDR2 as SNEGSKA (reference sequence). Here the CDR3 DNA reads TGCAGTGCTAATGGACGGCGGTCCCCTTACGAGCAGTACTTC. Translation gives CSANGRRSPYEQYF.

The rearrangement joins TRBV5-1 to TRBJ2-7; no firm D call. The V gene lost 6 bases and the J gene lost 0 bases, with 19 bases spanning the gap. Germline CDR1 and CDR2: SGHRS and YFSETQ. The CDR3 length is 16 residues. The CDR3 spells CASNGGQTPVSYEQYF. CDR3 nucleotide sequence: TGCGCCAGCAATGGTGGCCAGACCCCGGTCTCCTACGAGCAGTACTTC.

Ten or more counts support this clone. This sequence joins TRBV4-1 and TRBJ2-7; TRBD2 matches 13 bases. The germline gives CDR1 MGHRA, CDR2 YSYEKL. The ends lost 3 bases at V and 3 bases at J; junction bases unmatched: 2. This CDR3 has 15 amino acids. The CDR3 region has the DNA TGCGCCAGCAGCCATGGACTAGCGGGAGACTACGAGCAGTACTTC. It yields the protein CASSHGLAGDYEQYF.

Concerning this clone: Compared with germline, one end of the junction differs, possibly owing to a read error. The V and J genes are TRBV5-1 and TRBJ2-6; the D call may be TRBD1 or TRBD2 (5 bases each). From germline, CDR1 is SGHRS and CDR2 YFSETQ. The CDR3 contains 15 residues. CDR3 amino acids: CGSSFSGPGANVLTF. CDR3 DNA: TGCGGCAGCAGCTTCTCGGGGCCTGGGGCCAACGTCCTGACTTTC.

There are many counts of this clone. Distinct nucleotide sequences in the sample also encode this CDR3. The CDR3: CASSTGTSTTIQYF. The CDR3 bases are TGTGCCAGCAGTACCGGGACTTCTACGACAATTCAGTACTTC. V and J are TRBV28 and TRBJ2-4; the D gene is possibly TRBD2 (6 bases). Trimming pared 5 bases from V and 10 bases from J, leaving 18 bases between. Germline values: CDR1 MDHEN, CDR2 SYDVKM. The CDR3 runs to 14 residues.

This clone was recorded many times. The chain employs TRBV30 and TRBJ1-5, with D maybe TRBD1 (5 bases). With 0 bases removed from V and 9 bases from J, the gap between germline ends came to 12 bases. The V gene's germline CDR1 is GTSNPN and CDR2 SVGIG (reference sequence). CDR3 length equals 13 residues. The CDR3 DNA follows: TGTGCCTGGAGTGTGGGGGAGTATGGGCCCCAGCATTTT. Encoded protein: CAWSVGEYGPQHF.

Only one count was recorded for this clone. The rearrangement uses TRBV6-1 and TRBJ2-7; TRBD2 matches 9 bases. Unmatched junction bases numbered 11, after V lost 6 bases and J lost 5 bases. Germline CDR1 and CDR2: MNHNS and SASEGT. CDR3 size: 15 residues. The CDR3 region has the DNA TGTGCCAGCAGGCCGATTGGAGCGGGAGGCCACGAGCAGTACTTC. Translating it yields CASRPIGAGGHEQYF.

In this sample, this clone turned up many times. This chain connects TRBV19 to TRBJ1-2; maybe TRBD1 (5 bases). Trimming took off 6 bases at V and 8 bases at J, with 16 bases between the two ends. The CDR3 has 13 residues. Germline lookup yields CDR1 LNHDA and CDR2 SQIVND (reference sequence). This chain's CDR3 is CASRVQVGWGYTF. The CDR3 region has the DNA TGTGCCAGTAGAGTACAGGTTGGTTGGGGCTACACCTTC. The whole variable domain, filled in from reference TRBV19 and TRBJ1-2, reads DGGITQSPKYLFRKEGQNVTLSCEQNLNHDAMYWYRQDPGQGLRLIYYSQIVNDFQKGDIAEGYSVSREKKESFPLTVTSAQKNPTAFYLCASRVQVGWGYTFGSGTRLTVV.

This sequence joins TRBV5-4 and TRBJ1-1; D is unresolved. The germline V and J ends were trimmed by 0 bases and 1 base, with 13 bases remaining between them. Germline V gene data show CDR1 as SGHNT and CDR2 as YYREEE (reference sequence). The CDR3 sequence is 16 residues long. This CDR3 is CASSLALAVRNTEAFF. The CDR3 coding sequence is TGTGCCAGCAGCTTGGCCCTTGCGGTGAGGAACACTGAAGCTTTCTTT.

By frequency in the sample, this clone is medium-sized (0.01 to 0.1%). This sample also contains other DNA sequences that code for the same CDR3. V usage is TRBV27 and J usage is TRBJ2-5, with TRBD1 matching over 12 bases. This CDR3 comprises 15 residues. The V gene's germline CDR1 is MNHEY and CDR2 SMNVEV (reference sequence). The V segment lost 4 bases and the J segment 5 bases; nucleotides outside the gene matches: 5. DNA of the CDR3: TGTGCCAGCAGTTCCGGGACAGGGGGCGCGGAGACCCAGTACTTC. It yields the protein CASSSGTGGAETQYF.

This clone was observed a handful of times. The chain uses TRBV2 and TRBJ1-1, with D unclear. V was shortened by 2 bases and J by 2 bases, with 12 bases between the two germline ends. Per germline, CDR1 SNHLY and CDR2 FYNNEI. This CDR3 has 15 amino acids. The CDR3 coding sequence is TGTGCCAGCAGTGAATCCGGGGTCACTAACACTGAAGCTTTCTTT. This encodes CASSESGVTNTEAFF.

This clone came up once. J is TRBJ1-2 and V is TRBV11-2; tentative D call: TRBD1 (5 bases). The CDR3 has 14 residues. V shed 6 bases and J shed 0 bases, with 11 bases lying between them. Germline V lookup: CDR1 SGHAT, CDR2 FQNNGV. The CDR3 loop reads CASRRVGANYGYTF. The CDR3 coding sequence is TGTGCCAGCAGGAGGGTAGGGGCTAACTATGGCTACACCTTC. Filled out from reference TRBV11-2 and TRBJ1-2, the complete variable domain reads EAGVAQSPRYKIIEKRQSVAFWCNPISGHATLYWYQQILGQGPKLLIQFQNNGVVDDSQLPKDRFSAERLKGVDSTLKIQPAKLEDSAVYLCASRRVGANYGYTFGSGTRLTVV.

By sample fraction, this clone is medium-sized. The V call is TRBV20-1, the J call TRBJ2-7, with TRBD2 identical over 12 bases. The V gene's germline CDR1 is DFQATT and CDR2 SNEGSKA (reference sequence). Unmatched junction bases numbered 12, after V lost 2 bases and J lost 7 bases. CDR3 length equals 16 residues. CDR3 bases: TGCAGTGCTAGATCCACCTCTAGCGGGAGGGCTAGAGAGCAGTACTTC. As protein: CSARSTSSGRAREQYF.

The chain uses TRBV7-9 and TRBJ2-5; 7 nucleotides line up with TRBD1. V shed 7 bases, J shed 5 bases, and the junction held 13 bases outside the gene matches. CDR1 is SEHNR and CDR2 is FQNEAQ in the germline V gene (reference sequence). The CDR3 is made up of 15 amino acids. The CDR3 DNA reads TGTGCCAGCATCCGCTCTGGACAGGCGGTTGAGACCCAGTACTTC. It is translated as CASIRSGQAVETQYF.

This clone is classed as medium-sized. The rearrangement uses TRBV28 and TRBJ1-6; weak D call: TRBD1 (5 bases). V gave up 8 bases and J gave up 7 bases, with 15 bases separating them. Germline V gene lookup returns CDR1 MDHEN and CDR2 SYDVKM. This CDR3 region has 14 residues. The chain's CDR3 is CASVRDSTNSPLHF. CDR3 nucleotide sequence: TGTGCCAGCGTTCGCGACAGTACGAATTCACCCCTCCACTTT. Full variable domain (remainder filled in from reference TRBV28 and TRBJ1-6): DVKVTQSSRYLVKRTGEKVFLECVQDMDHENMFWYRQDPGLGLRLIYFSYDVKMKEKGDIPEGYSVSREKKERFSLILESASTNQTSMYLCASVRDSTNSPLHFGNGTRLTVT.

This clone was detected only a few times. The gene calls are TRBV24-1 and TRBJ2-7; D might be TRBD1 (5 bases). The germline CDR1 and CDR2 sequences are KGHDR and SFDVKD. V dropped 1 base and J dropped 2 bases, with 14 bases sitting between them. The CDR3 totals 16 residues. CDR3 in amino acids: CATSDLEQVRTYEQYF. DNA for the CDR3: TGTGCCACCAGTGATTTAGAACAGGTAAGAACCTACGAGCAGTACTTC.

The chain employs TRBV11-3 and TRBJ1-4; D may be TRBD1 (6 bases). Germline V lookup: CDR1 SGHNT, CDR2 YENEEA. CDR3 length: 16 amino acids. The V and J ends lost 0 bases and 2 bases respectively, with 10 bases between them. The CDR3 DNA follows: TGTGCCAGCAGCTTAGACTCCGGACAGACTAATGAAAAACTGTTTTTT. The encoded protein is CASSLDSGQTNEKLFF.

This clone showed up many times. This chain uses TRBV9 with TRBJ2-7, with D possibly matching TRBD2 (6 bases). This CDR3 is 13 amino acids long. V lost 3 bases to trimming and J lost 4 bases, with 11 bases between them. Per the germline V gene, CDR1 is SGDLS and CDR2 is YYNGEE. Here the CDR3 DNA reads TGTGCCAGCAGCGCGGGACTGGGATACGAGCAGTACTTC. It encodes CASSAGLGYEQYF.

This clone was observed once. This chain uses TRBV15 with TRBJ1-2; D may be TRBD1 (6 bases). The germline CDR1 and CDR2 sequences are LNHNV and YYDKDF (reference sequence). Trimming took off 4 bases at V and 6 bases at J, with 24 bases between the two ends. The CDR3 runs to 17 residues. The CDR3 spells CATSNKRQGPELHGYTF. CDR3 coding DNA: TGTGCCACCAGCAACAAGCGTCAGGGGCCCGAGCTCCATGGCTACACCTTC.

Only a few counts were recorded for this clone. The chain uses TRBV6-1 and TRBJ2-7, with 8 bases identical to TRBD1. Germline CDR1 is MNHNS and CDR2 is SASEGT. The CDR3 consists of 15 residues. The V and J ends lost 3 bases and 7 bases, in that order; junction bases with no gene match: 11. CDR3 DNA: TGTGCCAGCAGTGACGGGACAGGTGGTTTTTGGGAGCAGTACTTC. Its translation is CASSDGTGGFWEQYF.